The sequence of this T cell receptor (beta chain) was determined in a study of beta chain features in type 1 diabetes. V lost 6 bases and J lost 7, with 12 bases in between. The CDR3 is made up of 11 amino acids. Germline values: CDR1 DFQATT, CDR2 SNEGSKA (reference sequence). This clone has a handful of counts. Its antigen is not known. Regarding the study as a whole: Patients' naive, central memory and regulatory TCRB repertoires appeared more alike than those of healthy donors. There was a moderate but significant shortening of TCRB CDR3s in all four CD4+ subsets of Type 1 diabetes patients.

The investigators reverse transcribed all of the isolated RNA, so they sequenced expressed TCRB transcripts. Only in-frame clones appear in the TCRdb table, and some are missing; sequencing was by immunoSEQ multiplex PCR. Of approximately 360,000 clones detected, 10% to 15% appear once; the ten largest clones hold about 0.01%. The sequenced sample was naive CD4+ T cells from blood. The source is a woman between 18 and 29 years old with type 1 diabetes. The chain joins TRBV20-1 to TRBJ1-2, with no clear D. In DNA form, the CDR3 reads TGCAGTGCCCCGATTCCGGGTGGCTACACCTTC. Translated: CSAPIPGGYTF.